This record looks at one TCR beta chain sequence and its context. The sample is drawn from a study of blood T cells in healthy people across ages. The authors ran a second PCR of about 6 to 11 cycles using a sample-barcoded 5' primer and a J-beta primer mix. TCRdb reanalysed the 5' RACE reads using MiXCR and keeps one entry per CDR3 protein. Here the sample spans 1,100,000 or so distinct CDR3 sequences, around 45% being singletons. The germline gives CDR1 SGHRS, CDR2 YFSETQ. Trimming stripped 7 bases from V and 4 bases from J, with 12 bases between. CDR3 length equals 12 residues. The chain joins TRBV5-1 to TRBJ2-7; a possible D gene is TRBD2 (6 bases). The sequencing sample was made of blood. The clonotype comes from a woman aged 55-69 years in good health. The CDR3 nucleotides read TGCGCCAGCCGCGACAGCGGGTACGAGCAGTACTTC. Amino acids: CASRDSGYEQYF.